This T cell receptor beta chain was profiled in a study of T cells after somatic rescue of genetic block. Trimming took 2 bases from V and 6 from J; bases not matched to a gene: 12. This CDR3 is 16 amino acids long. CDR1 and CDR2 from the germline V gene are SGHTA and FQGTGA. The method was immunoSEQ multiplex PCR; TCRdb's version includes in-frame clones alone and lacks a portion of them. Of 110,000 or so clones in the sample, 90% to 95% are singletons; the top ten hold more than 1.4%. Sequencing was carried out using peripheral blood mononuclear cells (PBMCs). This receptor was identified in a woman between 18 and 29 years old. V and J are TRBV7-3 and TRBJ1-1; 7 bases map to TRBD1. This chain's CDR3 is CASSLFGGLRGPEAFF. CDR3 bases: TGTGCCAGCAGCTTATTCGGTGGATTGAGGGGGCCTGAAGCTTTCTTT.